The 5 T cell receptor beta chains below come from one sample, sequenced in a study of blood T cell repertoires in COVID-19. The method was immunoSEQ multiplex PCR; TCRdb's version includes in-frame clones alone and lacks a portion of them. The sample lists approximately 31,000 clones, approximately 91% occurring once. The sample taken for sequencing was peripheral blood. Receptors originate from a human donor in a cohort sampled during active COVID-19.

The chain links TRBV28 to TRBJ1-4, with 7 bases that match TRBD1. Germline V gene data show CDR1 as MDHEN and CDR2 as SYDVKM. The CDR3 totals 15 residues. Unmatched junction bases numbered 11, after V lost 5 bases and J lost 8 bases. CDR3 sequence (DNA): TGTGCCAGCAGTATCGACAGGGCGGTGAACGAAAAACTGTTTTTT. It translates to CASSIDRAVNEKLFF.

The chain employs TRBV27 and TRBJ1-4, with D perhaps matching TRBD1 (6 bases). Germline V gene lookup returns CDR1 MNHEY and CDR2 SMNVEV (reference sequence). The CDR3 is made up of 17 amino acids. With 0 bases removed from V and 5 bases from J, the gap between germline ends came to 16 bases. CDR3 sequence (DNA): TGTGCCAGCAGTTTATCGCTGTACAGGGAACGAAATGAAAAACTGTTTTTT. Translated: CASSLSLYRERNEKLFF.

The gene calls are TRBV7-3 and TRBJ1-2; 9 nucleotides agree with TRBD1. CDR3 length: 15 residues. Per the germline V gene, CDR1 is SGHTA and CDR2 is FQGTGA. Germline trimming cut 5 bases from V and 8 bases from J; bases unmatched to any gene: 12. CDR3 protein: CASSPSRDRVDGYTF. The CDR3 DNA reads TGTGCCAGCAGCCCGTCCCGGGACAGGGTAGACGGCTACACCTTC.

The chain employs TRBV28 and TRBJ2-7; 10 nucleotides line up with TRBD2. Unmatched junction bases numbered 6, after V lost 10 bases and J lost 3 bases. The germline CDR1 and CDR2 sequences are MDHEN and SYDVKM. CDR3 length: 13 amino acids. In nucleotides, the CDR3 is TGTGCCACCTGGACTAGCGGAAGCTACGAGCAGTACTTC. The encoded protein is CATWTSGSYEQYF.

This clone was recorded once. This rearrangement joins TRBV7-3 to TRBJ1-1, with D unclear. V lost 2 bases to trimming and J lost 1 base, with 17 bases between them. Looked up from germline, CDR1 is SGHTA and CDR2 is FQGTGA. The CDR3 runs 17 residues. CDR3 bases: TGTGCCAGCAGCTTACACCCCCCCTCCTCGGGGAACACTGAAGCTTTCTTT. It specifies CASSLHPPSSGNTEAFF. The variable domain in full, with the rest retrieved from reference TRBV7-3 and TRBJ1-1, is GAGVSQTPSNKVTEKGKYVELRCDPISGHTALYWYRQSLGQGPEFLIYFQGTGAADDSGLPNDRFFAVRPEGSVSTLKIQRTERGDSAVYLCASSLHPPSSGNTEAFFGQGTRLTVV.